This is a list of T cell receptor beta chains from one sample in a study of blood T cell repertoires in COVID-19. TCRdb's table, derived via immunoSEQ multiplex PCR, lists solely in-frame clones and lacks some. This sample has 14,000 or so clones, with approximately 90% found just once. The sample was peripheral blood. Source of these receptors: a human donor in a cohort sampled during active COVID-19. CDR3s include the opening cysteine and the closing phenylalanine or tryptophan. A D gene is named only where the DNA matches it firmly. The size entry is marked missing in some rows and otherwise reads once, few, many or a size class.

TRBJ1-1	TRBV7-2	.	.	TGTGCCAGCAGCTTATTACAGCTCGGAACTGAAGCTTTCTTT	CASSLLQLGTEAFF
TRBJ2-7	TRBV7-2	.	.	TGTGCCAGCAGCCTCACGTACTCGAGCTACGAGCAGTACTTC	CASSLTYSSYEQYF
TRBJ2-5	TRBV15	.	.	TGTGCCACCAGCAGAGGCCCAGGGCCCCAAGAGACCCAGTACTTC	CATSRGPGPQETQYF
TRBJ2-3	TRBV9	.	.	TGTGCCAGCAGCGTAGGGACCCGGGCGGGTACGCAGTATTTT	CASSVGTRAGTQYF
TRBJ1-1	TRBV5-1	.	.	TGCGCCAGCAGCTTGGTGGAGATCGGCACTGAAGCTTTCTTT	CASSLVEIGTEAFF
TRBJ2-7	TRBV3-1/TRBV3-2	.	TRBD1	TGTGCCAGCAGCCAGGGGATCGACAGGGCCTACGAGCAGTACTTC	CASSQGIDRAYEQYF
TRBJ2-5	TRBV19	.	TRBD2	TGTGCCAGTAGTATCGCACTAGCGGGGGACCAAGAGACCCAGTACTTC	CASSIALAGDQETQYF
TRBJ2-4	TRBV3-1/TRBV3-2	.	TRBD1	TGTGCCAGCAGCCAGTTATCAGGGGGAGTAAAAAACATTCAGTACTTC	CASSQLSGGVKNIQYF
TRBJ2-7	TRBV4-2	.	TRBD1	TGTGCCAGCAGCCCGGCGTGGGGACAGGGGGCTACCTACGAGCAGTACTTC	CASSPAWGQGATYEQYF
TRBJ2-7	TRBV19	once	TRBD1	TGTGCCAGTAGTACTCGGACAGGCTACGAGCAGTACTTC	CASSTRTGYEQYF
TRBJ2-5	TRBV19	.	TRBD2	TGTGCCAGTAGTGCTTATATTCAAACTAGCGCCCGACAAGAGACCCAGTACTTC	CASSAYIQTSARQETQYF
TRBJ2-5	TRBV5-1	.	TRBD1	TGCGCCAGCAGCCCTCCGGGACAGACGGAGACCCAGTACTTC	CASSPPGQTETQYF
TRBJ2-7	TRBV1	few	.	TGCACCAGTGGGACAGGGCAGTACTTC	CTSGTGQYF
TRBJ2-1	TRBV7-3	.	.	TGTGCCAGCAGCTTAACCCTAGCGCCGGTCAATGAGCAGTTCTTC	CASSLTLAPVNEQFF
TRBJ1-1	TRBV11-2	.	TRBD1	TGTGCCAGCAGCCCCACAGGGGTTCTTCAAGCTTTCTTT	CASSPTGVLQAFF
TRBJ2-7	TRBV6-6	.	.	TGTGCCAGCAGTTACACAACAGGGACGGACGAGCAGTACTTC	CASSYTTGTDEQYF
TRBJ1-6	TRBV5-4	.	TRBD1	TGTGCCAGCAGCTCACGACAGGGCCCGGGTTCACCCCTCCACTTT	CASSSRQGPGSPLHF
TRBJ1-5	TRBV18	few	TRBD1	TGTGCCAGCTCACGTGGGACAGGAGGGGATCAGCCCCAGCATTTT	CASSRGTGGDQPQHF
TRBJ2-7	TRBV6-5	.	TRBD1	TGTGCCAGCAGTTGGGACAGAGACTACGAGCAGTACTTC	CASSWDRDYEQYF
TRBJ2-7	TRBV19	.	.	TGTGCCAGCCGGACAGAAAGCTCCTACGAGCAGTACTTC	CASRTESSYEQYF
TRBJ2-2	TRBV7-9	.	.	TGTGCCAGCAGCTCAACTAGGGCGAGCACCGGGGAGCTGTTTTTT	CASSSTRASTGELFF
TRBJ1-1	TRBV5-6	.	TRBD1	TGTGCCAGCAGCAGCCGGGACAGGTTGAACACTGAAGCTTTCTTT	CASSSRDRLNTEAFF
TRBJ1-1	TRBV5-1	.	.	TGCGCCAGCAGCTTAATTTCAGGGTCCACTGAAGCTTTCTTT	CASSLISGSTEAFF
TRBJ1-3	TRBV5-4	.	TRBD1	TGTGCCAGCAGCTTGTTACAGGGGTCTAGGAACACCATATATTTT	CASSLLQGSRNTIYF
TRBJ1-2	TRBV4-3	once	TRBD1	TGCGCCAGCAGCCAACAAACAGGGGGCTTATATGGCTACACCTTC	CASSQQTGGLYGYTF
TRBJ1-1	TRBV9	.	.	TGTGCCAGCAGCGTAGCTTATCGGGGTTTGGCTTTCTTT	CASSVAYRGLAFF
TRBJ1-1	TRBV7-2	.	TRBD1	TGTGCCAGCAGCTTAAGGCCGGGACAGGGGGCTGGAAAAGCTTTCTTT	CASSLRPGQGAGKAFF
TRBJ2-7	TRBV10-3	.	TRBD1	TGTGCCATCAGAGGGACAGGGTCCTACGAGCAGTACTTC	CAIRGTGSYEQYF
TRBJ2-5	TRBV10-2	.	.	TGCGCCACCGGCCGACAAGCACAAGAGACCCAGTACTTC	CATGRQAQETQYF
TRBJ2-7	TRBV5-1	once	.	TGCGCCAGCAGCTTGGCAGGGCAGGTCTACGAGCAGTACTTC	CASSLAGQVYEQYF
TRBJ1-2	TRBV4-1	.	TRBD1	TGCGCCAGCAGCCTTTTTACAGGGGGCAATCATGATGGCTACACCTTC	CASSLFTGGNHDGYTF
TRBJ2-2	TRBV3-1/TRBV3-2	.	.	TGTGCCAGCAGCCAAACTAGACCCGGGGAGCTGTTTTTT	CASSQTRPGELFF
TRBJ1-4	TRBV20-1	.	TRBD1	TGCAGTGCTAGTACAGGGGGCGTTGAAAAACTGTTTTTT	CSASTGGVEKLFF
TRBJ1-1	TRBV7-9	.	.	TGTGCCAGCAGCTTACTAGGCGACACTGAAGCTTTCTTT	CASSLLGDTEAFF
TRBJ2-3	TRBV2	.	TRBD2	TGTGCCAGCAGTGGACCGGGGGGGGCAGATACGCAGTATTTT	CASSGPGGADTQYF
TRBJ2-3	TRBV2	.	TRBD2	TGTGCCAGCACTACGGGAGGGACCACAGATACGCAGTATTTT	CASTTGGTTDTQYF
TRBJ2-7	TRBV3-1/TRBV3-2	.	.	TGTGCCAGCAGCGGCGCGGTAGGTTACGAGCAGTACTTC	CASSGAVGYEQYF
TRBJ1-6	TRBV6-5	.	TRBD1	TGTGCCAGCAGTTACTGGACAGGGAATTCACCCCTCCACTTT	CASSYWTGNSPLHF
TRBJ1-6	TRBV25-1	.	TRBD1	TGTGCCAGCAGTGACCCCGCCACAGGGGATAATTCACCCCTCCACTTT	CASSDPATGDNSPLHF
TRBJ2-2	TRBV10-2	.	.	TGCGCCAGCAGTGCTCTGACAGGACCGAACACCGGGGAGCTGTTTTTT	CASSALTGPNTGELFF
TRBJ1-5	TRBV11-2	.	.	TGTGCCAGCAGCTTAGGGTTGGGGGGTTATCAGCCCCAGCATTTT	CASSLGLGGYQPQHF
TRBJ2-5	TRBV5-1	.	.	TGCGCCAGCATGGCTGAAGAGACCCAGTACTTC	CASMAEETQYF
TRBJ1-6	TRBV2	.	.	TGTGCCAGCATCCGAGACAGGATTAATTCACCCCTCCACTTT	CASIRDRINSPLHF
TRBJ2-5	TRBV20-1	.	.	TGCAGTGCCGCGGGTGCAGAGACCCAGTACTTC	CSAAGAETQYF
TRBJ1-1	TRBV5-5	.	.	TGTGCCAGCAGCTGGTATACAGGGTCCACTGAAGCTTTCTTT	CASSWYTGSTEAFF
TRBJ1-5	TRBV5-3	.	TRBD1	TGTGCCAGAAGCTTGGCCGTATACAGGGGGCACGTACCCTATAGCAATCAGCCCCAGCATTTT	CARSLAVYRGHVPYSNQPQHF
TRBJ2-1	TRBV6-6	.	.	TGTGCCAGCAGTTCCACAACAGACAATGAGCAGTTCTTC	CASSSTTDNEQFF
TRBJ2-7	TRBV30	.	TRBD1	TGTGCCTGGTCCCTTGGACAGGGAGGGTACTTC	CAWSLGQGGYF
TRBJ2-2	TRBV2	.	.	TGTGCCAGCAGTGAAAGGAGCGGTTTCACCGGGGAGCTGTTTTTT	CASSERSGFTGELFF
TRBJ2-1	TRBV4-2	.	TRBD2	TGTGCCAGCAGCCCCAGCGGGAGGAAGAATGAGCAGTTCTTC	CASSPSGRKNEQFF
TRBJ1-3	TRBV10-3	.	.	TGTGCCATCAACCCGGGGATCTCTGGAAACACCATATATTTT	CAINPGISGNTIYF
TRBJ1-1	TRBV9	.	TRBD1	TGTGCCAGCAGCGTTGGGGCCGGGACAGGAAACATGAACACTGAAGCTTTCTTT	CASSVGAGTGNMNTEAFF
TRBJ2-3	TRBV3-1/TRBV3-2	.	.	TGTGCCAGCAGCCCGATCTCGCAGGGTAGCACAGATACGCAGTATTTT	CASSPISQGSTDTQYF
TRBJ1-2	TRBV5-4	.	TRBD1	TGTGCCAGCAGCTGGGACAGGACGTATGGCTACACCTTC	CASSWDRTYGYTF
TRBJ2-1	TRBV5-1	.	.	TGCGCCAGCAGCGTAGCCGGGACTGGATACAATGAGCAGTTCTTC	CASSVAGTGYNEQFF
TRBJ2-5	TRBV4-1	once	TRBD2	TGCGCCAGCAGCCAAGATCCGGGGACTAGCGGGGGGGCCGGAGAGACCCAGTACTTC	CASSQDPGTSGGAGETQYF
TRBJ1-2	TRBV10-3	.	TRBD1	TGTGCCATCAGTGTAGGACAGGTGAACTATGGCTACACCTTC	CAISVGQVNYGYTF
TRBJ2-1	TRBV11-2	once	.	TGTGCCAGCAGCTCCTTGACAGGTCAGGTCTCCTACAATGAGCAGTTCTTC	CASSSLTGQVSYNEQFF
TRBJ2-1	TRBV9	.	TRBD2	TGTGCCAGCCAGCGGGAGGGTTACAATGAGCAGTTCTTC	CASQREGYNEQFF